This T cell receptor (beta chain) originates from a study of blood T cell repertoires in COVID-19. Background on the study: Specimens from acute and convalescent COVID-19 originated in the United States, Italy and Spain. The cDNA or gDNA used as material had been derived from T cells, B-cell-depleted T cells, or PBMCs.

This clone was observed once. Seattle's enrolled individuals joined amid active infection and were then monitored longitudinally. Germline CDR1 and CDR2: LGHDT and YNNKEL (reference sequence). CDR3 length equals 23 residues. V lost 3 bases, J lost 3 bases, and 30 bases stayed unmatched. In the source study's methods: Amplification of reference gene primers provided the estimated nucleated cell counts. The repertoire was sequenced with immunoSEQ multiplex PCR; TCRdb's copy has only in-frame clones and lacks some. That table supplies the V and J calls and clone size; D and trimming were determined from the DNA. Of more than 75,000 clones in the sample, 80% to 90% were seen once.

The genes are TRBV3-1 (or the pseudogene TRBV3-2) and TRBJ2-5; 8 bases line up with TRBD2. Sequenced sample: peripheral blood. This clonotype was sampled from a man aged 50 or older with COVID-19, enrolled during active disease. CDR3 nucleotide sequence: TGTGCCAGCAGCCACTTCGGGGTGGGGGACTTTAGCGGGGCTATCCATTTCAAAGAGACCCAGTACTTC. Its protein product is CASSHFGVGDFSGAIHFKETQYF.